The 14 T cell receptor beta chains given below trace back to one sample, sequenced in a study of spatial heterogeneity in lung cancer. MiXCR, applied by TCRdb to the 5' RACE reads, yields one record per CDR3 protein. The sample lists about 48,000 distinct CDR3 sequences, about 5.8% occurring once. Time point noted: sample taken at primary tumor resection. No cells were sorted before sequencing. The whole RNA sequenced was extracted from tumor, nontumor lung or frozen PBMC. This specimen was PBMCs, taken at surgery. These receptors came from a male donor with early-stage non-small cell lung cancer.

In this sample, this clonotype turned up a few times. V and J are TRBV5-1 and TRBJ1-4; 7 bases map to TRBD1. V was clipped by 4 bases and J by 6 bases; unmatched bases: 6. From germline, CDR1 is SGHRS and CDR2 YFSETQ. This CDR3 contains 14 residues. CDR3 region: CASSQTGSDEKLFF. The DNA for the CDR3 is TGCGCCAGCAGCCAGACAGGGAGCGATGAAAAACTGTTTTTT.

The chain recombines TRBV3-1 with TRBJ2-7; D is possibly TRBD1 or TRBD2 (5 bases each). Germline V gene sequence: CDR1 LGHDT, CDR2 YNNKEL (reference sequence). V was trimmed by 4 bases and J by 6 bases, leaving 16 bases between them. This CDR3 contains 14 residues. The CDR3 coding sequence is TGTGCCAGCAGCCCTGGGACCTCCCGCAGCGAGCAGTACTTC. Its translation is CASSPGTSRSEQYF.

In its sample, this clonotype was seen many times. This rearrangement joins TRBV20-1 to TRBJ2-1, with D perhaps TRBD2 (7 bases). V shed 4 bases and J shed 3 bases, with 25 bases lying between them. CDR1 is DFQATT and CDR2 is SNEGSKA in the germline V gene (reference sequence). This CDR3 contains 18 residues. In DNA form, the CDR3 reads TGCAGTGCTATTGTGGGCGGCGGGAGTTCCAGGGGCTACAATGAGCAGTTCTTC. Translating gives CSAIVGGGSSRGYNEQFF.

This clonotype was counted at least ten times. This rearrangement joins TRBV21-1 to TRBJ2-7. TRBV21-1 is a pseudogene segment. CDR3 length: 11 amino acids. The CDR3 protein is CASRTGYEQYF. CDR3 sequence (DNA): TGTGCCAGCAGGACTGGGTACGAGCAGTACTTC.

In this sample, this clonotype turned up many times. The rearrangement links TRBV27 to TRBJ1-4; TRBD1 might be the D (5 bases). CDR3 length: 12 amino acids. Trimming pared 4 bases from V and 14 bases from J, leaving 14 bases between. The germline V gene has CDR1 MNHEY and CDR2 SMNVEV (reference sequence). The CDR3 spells CASSSMGGGLFF. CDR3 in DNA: TGTGCCAGCAGTTCCATGGGGGGAGGGCTGTTTTTT.

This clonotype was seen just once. The chain's CDR3 is CASSYRQTSGFYNEQFF. Here the CDR3 DNA reads TGTGCCAGCAGTTACCGTCAGACTAGCGGATTCTACAATGAGCAGTTCTTC. The chain links TRBV6-2 or TRBV6-3 to TRBJ2-1; 9 bases match TRBD2. The trim removed 2 bases at V and 3 bases at J, leaving 8 bases unmatched. Germline V gene sequence: CDR1 MNHEY, CDR2 SVGEGT. The CDR3 sequence is 17 residues long.

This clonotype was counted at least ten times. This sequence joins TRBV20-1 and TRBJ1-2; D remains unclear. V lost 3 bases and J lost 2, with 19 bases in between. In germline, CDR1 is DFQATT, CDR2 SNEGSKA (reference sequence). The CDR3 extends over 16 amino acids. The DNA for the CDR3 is TGCAGTGCTAGGGGCTTTGATCTTACTTCCAACTATGGCTACACCTTC. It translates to CSARGFDLTSNYGYTF.

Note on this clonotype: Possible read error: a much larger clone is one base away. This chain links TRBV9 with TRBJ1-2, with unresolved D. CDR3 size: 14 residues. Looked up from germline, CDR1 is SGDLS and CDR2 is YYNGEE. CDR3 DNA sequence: TGTGCCAGCAACGTAGCGGCGGGAGCCTATGGCTACACCTTC. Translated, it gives CASNVAAGAYGYTF.

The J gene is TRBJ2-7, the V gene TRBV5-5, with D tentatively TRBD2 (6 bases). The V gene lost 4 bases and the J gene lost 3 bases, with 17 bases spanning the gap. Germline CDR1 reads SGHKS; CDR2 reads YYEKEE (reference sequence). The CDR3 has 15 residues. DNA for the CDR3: TGTGCCAGCAGCAACGCCCTTGGAGGGTACTACGAGCAGTACTTC. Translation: CASSNALGGYYEQYF. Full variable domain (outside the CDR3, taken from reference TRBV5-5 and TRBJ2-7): DAGVTQSPTHLIKTRGQQVTLRCSPISGHKSVSWYQQVLGQGPQFIFQYYEKEERGRGNFPDRFSARQFPNYSSELNVNALLLGDSALYLCASSNALGGYYEQYFGPGTRLTVT.

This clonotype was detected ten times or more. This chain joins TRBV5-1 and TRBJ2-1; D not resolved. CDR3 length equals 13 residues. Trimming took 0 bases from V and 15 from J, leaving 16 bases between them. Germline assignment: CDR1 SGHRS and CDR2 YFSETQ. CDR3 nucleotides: TGCGCCAGCAGCTTGGCCGCTACCCAATCACTGTTCTTC. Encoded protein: CASSLAATQSLFF. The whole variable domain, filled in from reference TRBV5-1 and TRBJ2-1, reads KAGVTQTPRYLIKTRGQQVTLSCSPISGHRSVSWYQQTPGQGLQFLFEYFSETQRNKGNFPGRFSGRQFSNSRSEMNVSTLELGDSALYLCASSLAATQSLFFGPGTRLTVL.

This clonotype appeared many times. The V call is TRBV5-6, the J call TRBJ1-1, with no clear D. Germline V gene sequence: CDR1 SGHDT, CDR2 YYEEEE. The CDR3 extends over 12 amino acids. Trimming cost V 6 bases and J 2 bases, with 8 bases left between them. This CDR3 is CASIGLNTEAFF. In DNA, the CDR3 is TGTGCCAGCATCGGACTCAACACTGAAGCTTTCTTT.

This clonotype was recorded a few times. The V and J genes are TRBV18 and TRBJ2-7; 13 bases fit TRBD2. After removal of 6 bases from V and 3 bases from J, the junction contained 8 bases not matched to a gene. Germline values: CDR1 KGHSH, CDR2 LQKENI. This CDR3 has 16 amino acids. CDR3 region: CASSLGLAGALYEQYF. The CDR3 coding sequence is TGTGCCAGCTCTCTCGGACTAGCGGGAGCCCTCTACGAGCAGTACTTC.

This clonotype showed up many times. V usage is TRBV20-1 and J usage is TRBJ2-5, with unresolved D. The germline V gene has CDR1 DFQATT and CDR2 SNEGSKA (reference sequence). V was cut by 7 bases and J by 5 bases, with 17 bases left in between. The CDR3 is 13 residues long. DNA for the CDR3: TGCAGTGGGGGTCGGGCCCAAAGGGAGACCCAGTACTTC. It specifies CSGGRAQRETQYF.

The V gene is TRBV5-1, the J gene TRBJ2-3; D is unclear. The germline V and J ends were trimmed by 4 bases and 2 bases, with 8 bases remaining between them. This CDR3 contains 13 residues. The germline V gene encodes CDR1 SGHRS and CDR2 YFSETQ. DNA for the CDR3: TGCGCCAGCAGCCCTCGGACCACAGATACGCAGTATTTT. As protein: CASSPRTTDTQYF.